This T cell receptor beta chain was profiled in a study of blood T cell repertoires in COVID-19 (dated by TCRdb to 2018 to 2021). Some background on the complete study: Collaborator samples came from the United States, Italy and Spain and covered acute and convalescent phases of COVID-19. Subjects who had been exposed to COVID-19, were actively infected with it, or had recovered from it provided the deeply sampled blood TCRbeta repertoires that made up the dataset. Samples were obtained from the ongoing ImmuneRACE study (first 160 participants) and from 1,254 subjects provided by 6 global collaborators. The material from the prospective study consisted of cDNA or gDNA derived from T cells, B-cell-depleted T cells, or PBMCs. Where available, HLA class I and class II types were taken from metadata supplied by the sample provider and were not determined by assay-based typing. The repertoires were released in a freely available public database intended as a resource for research on the immune response to SARS-CoV-2. A de-identified subject ID, COVID-19 status, age in years and sex were almost always included in the sample metadata.

Study-level results and caveats: The amount of clinical and demographic metadata varied by source and participant and was provided uncurated.

TCRbeta CDR3 regions were amplified from genomic DNA by means of the immunoSEQ Assay, a bias-controlled multiplex PCR. The published analysis was carried out like this. Nucleated cell counts per sample were estimated from amplification of reference gene primers within the assay. To quantify the absolute abundance of each unique TCRbeta CDR3 rearrangement, sequence reads were collapsed and filtered. Productive Simpson clonality was computed per sample as the square root of Simpson's diversity index over productive rearrangements. Not all clones reach the TCRdb copy of this immuneACCESS table, which keeps in-frame sequences only. Checked studies attribute under half of the gap to unresolved V genes and leave the rest unexplained. The DNA was the basis for D and trimming; V, J and clone size are from that table. The sample contains about 380,000 clones, approximately 87% of them found a single time. The ten largest account for 1% to 1.5% of the sample.

Enrolling through a virtual design, the prospective study's participants ranged in age from roughly 18 to 95 years and lived across roughly 23 United States geographic areas. To assign participants to cohorts, the prospective study relied on clinical history that participants themselves reported in a screening survey and a study questionnaire. ImmuneRACE Cohort 3 recovered participants were defined by two consecutive negative NP/OP PCR tests, healthcare professional clearance, or symptom resolution. Mobile phlebotomists in the prospective study collected whole blood, serum and a nasopharyngeal or oropharyngeal swab from every participant. Over a roughly 2-month period, participants in the prospective study had the option of providing additional blood draws and questionnaires. Before DNA extraction, prospective study blood samples were shipped either frozen or at room temperature. This clone was seen a few times. No cognate antigen has been identified for it. Qualities for individual bases were not recorded, and no much larger clone is one base off.

Reading from cysteine to phenylalanine, the CDR3 counts 15 amino acids. Of the read, only the CDR3 DNA is kept; its 45 bases are in frame from base 1. CDR1 and CDR2, per the germline V gene, are MNHEY and SVGAGI. Between the V and J ends, shortened by 6 bases and 5 bases respectively, the junction contains 16 bases. This receptor was taken from a man aged 25-45 years who had recovered from COVID-19. Sequenced input: PBMCs or T cells enriched from blood (not recorded which). The sequence links TRBV6-5 to TRBJ1-4, with no confidently assigned D gene. CDR3 loop: CASRISQSLNEKLFF. The DNA sequence reads TGTGCCAGCAGGATCTCACAGTCACTCAATGAAAAACTGTTTTTT.